A single TCR beta chain is shown here with its context. The data derive from a study of technical replicates of blood from a few donors. This table comes from immunoSEQ multiplex PCR, and its TCRdb copy is limited to in-frame clones, with some not included. The sample comprises 55,000 to 65,000 clones, about 93% of which are singletons, and 4.2% rests with the top ten. The sequenced sample was PBMCs. The receptor was isolated from a human donor in good health. Some clones in this sample may be carry-over from other donors' samples.

The CDR3 reads CASSPNTTKNQETQYF. For the CDR3, the DNA is TGTGCCAGCTCACCGAACACCACCAAAAACCAAGAGACCCAGTACTTC. The V gene is TRBV18, the J gene TRBJ2-5; no clear D. The V gene lost 3 bases and the J gene lost 0 bases, with 14 bases spanning the gap. CDR1 and CDR2 from the germline V gene are KGHSH and LQKENI. The CDR3 spans 16 residues.